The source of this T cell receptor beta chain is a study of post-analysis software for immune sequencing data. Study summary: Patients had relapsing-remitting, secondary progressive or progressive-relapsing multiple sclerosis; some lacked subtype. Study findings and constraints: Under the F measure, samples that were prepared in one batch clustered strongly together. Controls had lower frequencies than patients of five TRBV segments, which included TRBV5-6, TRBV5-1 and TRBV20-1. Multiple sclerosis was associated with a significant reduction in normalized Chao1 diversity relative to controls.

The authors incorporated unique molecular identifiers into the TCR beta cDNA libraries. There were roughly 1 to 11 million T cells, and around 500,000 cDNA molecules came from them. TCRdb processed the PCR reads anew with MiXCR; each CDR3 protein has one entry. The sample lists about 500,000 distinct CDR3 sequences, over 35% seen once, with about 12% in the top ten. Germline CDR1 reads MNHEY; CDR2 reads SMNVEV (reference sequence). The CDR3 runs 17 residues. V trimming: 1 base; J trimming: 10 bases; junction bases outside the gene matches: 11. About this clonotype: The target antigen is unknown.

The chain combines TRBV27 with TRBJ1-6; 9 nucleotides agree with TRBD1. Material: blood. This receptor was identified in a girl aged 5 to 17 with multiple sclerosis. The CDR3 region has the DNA TGTGCCAGCAGTTTATACGCCGCCGGGACAGGGAGGTCACCCCTCCACTTT. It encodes CASSLYAAGTGRSPLHF.